This TCR beta chain appears in the sequencing data of a study of cytomegalovirus exposure and HLA in healthy donors. Study outcomes and limitations: Reports indicated that the classifier achieved high specificity and sensitivity in diagnosing cytomegalovirus status.

Worth noting for this clone: Its cognate antigen is unknown.

Using immunoSEQ multiplex PCR, the repertoire was profiled, and TCRdb retains in-frame clones only, with some absent. Of 150,000 or so clones in the sample, 75% to 90% are singletons; the top ten hold 9%. Looked up from germline, CDR1 is SGDLS and CDR2 is YYNGEE. V lost 4 bases to trimming and J lost 14 bases; unmatched junction nucleotides: 12. CDR3 length: 13 residues. The source is a young woman in good health and CMV-seropositive. This chain links TRBV9 with TRBJ1-1, with 9 bases that match TRBD1. The sequencing sample was made of PBMCs. The CDR3 nucleotides read TGTGCCAGCAGCACCGCCGGGACAGGGAATAGATTCTTT. Protein product: CASSTAGTGNRFF.